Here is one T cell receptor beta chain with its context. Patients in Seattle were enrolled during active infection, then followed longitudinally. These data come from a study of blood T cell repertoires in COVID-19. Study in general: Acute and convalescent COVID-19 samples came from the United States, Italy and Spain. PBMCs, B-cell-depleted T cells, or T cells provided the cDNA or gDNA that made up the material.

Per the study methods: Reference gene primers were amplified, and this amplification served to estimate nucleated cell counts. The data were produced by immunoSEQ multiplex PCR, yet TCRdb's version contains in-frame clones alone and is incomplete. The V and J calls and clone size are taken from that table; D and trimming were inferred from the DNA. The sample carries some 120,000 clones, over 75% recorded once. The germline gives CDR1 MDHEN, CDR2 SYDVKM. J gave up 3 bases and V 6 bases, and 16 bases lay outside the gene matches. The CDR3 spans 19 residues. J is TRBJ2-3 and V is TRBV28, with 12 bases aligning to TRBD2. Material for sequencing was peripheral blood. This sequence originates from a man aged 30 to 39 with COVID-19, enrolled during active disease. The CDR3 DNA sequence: TGTGCCAGCAGCCCAAAGCCTACTAGCGGGGGGTATTGGACAGATACGCAGTATTTT. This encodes CASSPKPTSGGYWTDTQYF. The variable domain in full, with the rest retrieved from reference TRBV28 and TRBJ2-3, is DVKVTQSSRYLVKRTGEKVFLECVQDMDHENMFWYRQDPGLGLRLIYFSYDVKMKEKGDIPEGYSVSREKKERFSLILESASTNQTSMYLCASSPKPTSGGYWTDTQYFGPGTRLTVL.